Below, 10 T cell receptor beta chains from the same sample are listed, as sequenced in a study of memory CD4+ T cells and cytomegalovirus serostatus. Measured with immunoSEQ multiplex PCR; TCRdb has only the in-frame clones, and not every one. The sample contains some 52,000 clones, around three quarters of which appear only once. The sort gate was single viable CD3+CD4+CD8-CD45RO+ cells for memory CD4+ T cells. Input material: memory CD4+ T cells from blood. The receptors shown here come from an adult in good health and CMV-seronegative.

The CDR3 DNA reads as TGTGCCAGCAGCATTAGCGGGGGGCAAGAGACCCAGTACTTC. Protein: CASSISGGQETQYF. The chain links TRBV9 to TRBJ2-5, with TRBD2 identical over 10 bases. The V gene end was trimmed by 4 bases and the J gene end by 2 bases; junction bases not matched to a gene: 2. This CDR3 spans 14 amino acids. Germline V lookup: CDR1 SGDLS, CDR2 YYNGEE.

As regards this clone: The same CDR3 arises from other DNA sequences in this sample as well. The V and J genes are TRBV28 and TRBJ1-2, with 8 nucleotides matching TRBD1. This CDR3 has 16 residues. Trimming took 2 bases from V and 2 from J; bases not matched to a gene: 7. Per the germline V gene, CDR1 is MDHEN and CDR2 is SYDVKM. The CDR3 region has the DNA TGTGCCAGCAGTTTAGGCAGGGGGCCGTTGAACTATGGCTACACCTTC. Translating gives CASSLGRGPLNYGYTF.

This chain uses TRBV5-6 with TRBJ1-2, with 7 bases identical to TRBD1. This CDR3 contains 15 residues. From germline, CDR1 is SGHDT and CDR2 YYEEEE. V shed 0 bases, J shed 1 base, and the junction held 3 bases outside the gene matches. The CDR3 DNA sequence: TGTGCCAGCAGCTTGGGGCAGGGGGTTAACTATGGCTACACCTTC. Residues: CASSLGQGVNYGYTF. The full variable domain, its missing parts supplied by reference TRBV5-6 and TRBJ1-2, is DAGVTQSPTHLIKTRGQQVTLRCSPKSGHDTVSWYQQALGQGPQFIFQYYEEEERQRGNFPDRFSGHQFPNYSSELNVNALLLGDSALYLCASSLGQGVNYGYTFGSGTRLTVV.

The V call is TRBV18, the J call TRBJ2-2; D call uncertain. Germline V gene data show CDR1 as KGHSH and CDR2 as LQKENI. V lost 6 bases, J lost 2 bases, and 4 bases lay in between. The CDR3 runs 12 residues. CDR3 protein: CASSSNTGELFF. In DNA form, the CDR3 reads TGTGCCAGCTCGAGCAACACCGGGGAGCTGTTTTTT.

V and J are TRBV28 and TRBJ2-7; 8 bases fit TRBD1. Germline V gene sequence: CDR1 MDHEN, CDR2 SYDVKM. After removal of 6 bases from V and 2 bases from J, the junction contained 9 bases not matched to a gene. The CDR3 has 15 amino acids. The CDR3 DNA is TGTGCCAGCAGACCAGGGGGCTTGACTCCCTACGAGCAGTACTTC. Translating gives CASRPGGLTPYEQYF.

This clone was seen more than once but under ten times. This chain joins TRBV6-5 and TRBJ1-2, with D uncertain. This CDR3 contains 12 residues. V was trimmed by 6 bases and J by 5 bases, leaving 10 bases between them. CDR1 and CDR2 (germline): MNHEY, SVGAGI. CDR3 loop: CASSSADYGYTF. Written as DNA, the CDR3 is TGTGCCAGCAGCTCCGCAGATTATGGCTACACCTTC.

The rearrangement links TRBV11-2 to TRBJ1-2; the match to TRBD1 covers 8 bases. Germline V gene lookup returns CDR1 SGHAT and CDR2 FQNNGV. V shed 3 bases and J 7 bases; nucleotides not matched to a gene: 1. The CDR3 contains 12 residues. The CDR3 DNA sequence: TGTGCCAGCAGCTTGGACAGGGCTGGCTACACCTTC. Translating gives CASSLDRAGYTF.

This chain connects TRBV28 to TRBJ2-7, with D unresolved. The V end was cut by 7 bases, the J end by 0 bases, with 13 bases between. CDR1 MDHEN and CDR2 SYDVKM come from the germline V gene. The CDR3 is 14 residues long. Here the CDR3 DNA reads TGTGCCAGCAATCGCCGACCCAGCTCCTACGAGCAGTACTTC. It translates to CASNRRPSSYEQYF.

V gene TRBV5-4 combines with J gene TRBJ2-7, with a tentative D call TRBD1 (6 bases). CDR1 is SGHNT, CDR2 YYREEE, per germline (reference sequence). Trimming left V 5 bases short and J 5 bases short, with 20 bases between. This CDR3 comprises 15 residues. This CDR3 is CASRLEQGSGHEQYF. For the CDR3, the DNA is TGTGCCAGCAGGCTCGAACAGGGATCTGGGCACGAGCAGTACTTC.

This clone was found once. The rearrangement joins TRBV2 to TRBJ2-1, with D maybe TRBD1 (5 bases). Trimming cost V 5 bases and J 14 bases, with 13 bases left between them. CDR1 and CDR2 (germline): SNHLY, FYNNEI. The CDR3 length is 11 residues. This CDR3 reads CASSTGSREFF. The CDR3 DNA reads as TGTGCCAGCAGTACAGGATCAAGGGAGTTCTTC.